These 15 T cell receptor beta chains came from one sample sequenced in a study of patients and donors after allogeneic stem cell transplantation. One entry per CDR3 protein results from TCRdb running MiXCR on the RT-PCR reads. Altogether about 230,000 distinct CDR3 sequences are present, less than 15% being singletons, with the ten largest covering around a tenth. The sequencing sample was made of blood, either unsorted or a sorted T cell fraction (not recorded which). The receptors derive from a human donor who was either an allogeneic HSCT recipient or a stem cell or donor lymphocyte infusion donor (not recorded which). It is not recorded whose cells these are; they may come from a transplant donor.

The DNA of the CDR3 is TGTGCCAGCAGCTTCCGGGGGGGGCGGCAGGAGACCCAGTACTTC. Protein sequence: CASSFRGGRQETQYF. J is TRBJ2-5 and V is TRBV7-2, with 8 bases lining up with TRBD2. The CDR3 length is 15 residues. The germline gives CDR1 SGHTA, CDR2 FQGNSA. Trimming cost V 3 bases and J 5 bases; bases outside gene matches: 8. Looking up the rest from reference TRBV7-2 and TRBJ2-5 gives the full variable domain: GAGVSQSPSNKVTEKGKDVELRCDPISGHTALYWYRQSLGQGLEFLIYFQGNSAPDKSGLPSDRFSAERTGGSVSTLTIQRTQQEDSAVYLCASSFRGGRQETQYFGPGTRLLVL.

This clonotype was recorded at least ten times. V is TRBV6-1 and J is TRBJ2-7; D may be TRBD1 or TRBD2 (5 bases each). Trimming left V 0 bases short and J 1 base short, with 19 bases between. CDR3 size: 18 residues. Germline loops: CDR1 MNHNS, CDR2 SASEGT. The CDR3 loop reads CASSEAAWGIAPSYEQYF. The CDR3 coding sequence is TGTGCCAGCAGTGAAGCCGCGTGGGGGATAGCGCCTTCCTACGAGCAGTACTTC.

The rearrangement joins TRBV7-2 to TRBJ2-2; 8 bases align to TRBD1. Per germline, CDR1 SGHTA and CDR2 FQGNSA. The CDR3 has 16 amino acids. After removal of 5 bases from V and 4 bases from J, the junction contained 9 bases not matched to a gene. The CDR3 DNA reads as TGTGCCAGCAGCCCTCCGGGACAGGAGGCCACCGGGGAGCTGTTTTTT. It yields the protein CASSPPGQEATGELFF.

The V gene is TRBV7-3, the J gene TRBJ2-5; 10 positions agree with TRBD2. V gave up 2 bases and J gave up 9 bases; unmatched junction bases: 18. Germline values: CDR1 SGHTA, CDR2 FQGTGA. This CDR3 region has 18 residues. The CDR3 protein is CASSLPTTGTSARVAQYF. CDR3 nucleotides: TGTGCCAGCAGCTTACCAACCACCGGGACTAGCGCTAGGGTGGCCCAGTACTTC.

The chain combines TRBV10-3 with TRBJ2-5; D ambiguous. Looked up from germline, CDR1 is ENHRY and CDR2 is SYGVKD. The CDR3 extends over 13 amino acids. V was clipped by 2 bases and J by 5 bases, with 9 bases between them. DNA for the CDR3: TGTGCCATCAGTGAGCTAGGTCGGGAGACCCAGTACTTC. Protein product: CAISELGRETQYF.

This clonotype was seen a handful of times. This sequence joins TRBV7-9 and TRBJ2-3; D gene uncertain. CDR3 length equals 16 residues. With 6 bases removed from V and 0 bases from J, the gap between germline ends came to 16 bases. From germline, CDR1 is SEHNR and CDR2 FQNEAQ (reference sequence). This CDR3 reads CASSRDRLTSTDTQYF. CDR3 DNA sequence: TGTGCCAGCAGTCGAGACCGGTTAACCAGCACAGATACGCAGTATTTT.

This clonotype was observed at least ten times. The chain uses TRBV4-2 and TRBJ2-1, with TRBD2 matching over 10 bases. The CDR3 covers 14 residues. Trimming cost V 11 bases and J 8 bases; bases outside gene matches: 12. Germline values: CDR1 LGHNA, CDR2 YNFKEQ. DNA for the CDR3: TGTGCCGCCAGAGGGACTAGCGTGGGGGATGAGCAGTTCTTC. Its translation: CAARGTSVGDEQFF.

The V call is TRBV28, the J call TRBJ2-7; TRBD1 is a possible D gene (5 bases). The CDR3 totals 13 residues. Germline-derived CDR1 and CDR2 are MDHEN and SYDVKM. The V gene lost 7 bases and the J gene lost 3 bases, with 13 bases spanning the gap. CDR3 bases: TGTGCCAGCAATCAGGGCCATGGCTACGAGCAGTACTTC. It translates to CASNQGHGYEQYF.

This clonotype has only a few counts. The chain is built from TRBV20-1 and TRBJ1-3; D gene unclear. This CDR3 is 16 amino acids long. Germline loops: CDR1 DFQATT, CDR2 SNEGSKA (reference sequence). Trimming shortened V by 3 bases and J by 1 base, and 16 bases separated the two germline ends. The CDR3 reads CSASPPQVVSGNTIYF. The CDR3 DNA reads TGCAGTGCTAGCCCACCGCAGGTGGTGTCTGGAAACACCATATATTTT.

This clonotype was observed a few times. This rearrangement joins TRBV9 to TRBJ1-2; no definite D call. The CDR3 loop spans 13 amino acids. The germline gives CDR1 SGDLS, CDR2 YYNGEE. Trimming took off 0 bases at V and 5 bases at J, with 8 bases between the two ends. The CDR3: CASSVAGNYGYTF. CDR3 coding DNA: TGTGCCAGCAGCGTAGCGGGGAATTATGGCTACACCTTC.

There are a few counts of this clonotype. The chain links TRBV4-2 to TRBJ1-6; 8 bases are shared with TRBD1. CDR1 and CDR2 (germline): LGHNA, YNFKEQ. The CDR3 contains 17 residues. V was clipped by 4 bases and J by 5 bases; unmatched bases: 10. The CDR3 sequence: CASSPTTGQVHNSPLHF. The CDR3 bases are TGTGCCAGCAGCCCCACCACGGGACAGGTGCATAATTCACCCCTCCACTTT.

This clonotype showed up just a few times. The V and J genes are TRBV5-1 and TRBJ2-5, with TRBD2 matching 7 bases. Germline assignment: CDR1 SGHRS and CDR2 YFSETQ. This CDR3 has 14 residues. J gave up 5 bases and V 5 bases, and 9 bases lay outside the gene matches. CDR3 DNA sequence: TGCGCCAGCAGGAGACCGGGGGGTGGGGAGACCCAGTACTTC. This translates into CASRRPGGGETQYF.

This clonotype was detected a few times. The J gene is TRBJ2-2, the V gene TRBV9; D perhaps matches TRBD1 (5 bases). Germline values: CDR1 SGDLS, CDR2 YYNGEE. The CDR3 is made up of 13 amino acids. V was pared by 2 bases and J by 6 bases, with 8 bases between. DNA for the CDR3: TGTGCCAGCAGCGTCAGGGTTTCCGGGGAGCTGTTTTTT. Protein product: CASSVRVSGELFF.

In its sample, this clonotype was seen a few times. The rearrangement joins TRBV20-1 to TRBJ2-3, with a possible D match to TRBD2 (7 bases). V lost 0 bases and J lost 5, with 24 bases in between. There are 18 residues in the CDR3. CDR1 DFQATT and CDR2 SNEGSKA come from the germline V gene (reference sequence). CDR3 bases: TGCAGTGCTAGAGACCCCATATCTCGCGGGGGACATTTAGATACGCAGTATTTT. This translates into CSARDPISRGGHLDTQYF.

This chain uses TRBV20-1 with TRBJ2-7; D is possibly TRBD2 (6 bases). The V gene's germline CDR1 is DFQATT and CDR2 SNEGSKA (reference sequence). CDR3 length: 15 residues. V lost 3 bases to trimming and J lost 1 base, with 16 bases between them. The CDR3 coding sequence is TGCAGTGCTAGCAACCCTCTAGCGCCATCCTACGAGCAGTACTTC. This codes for CSASNPLAPSYEQYF.